The present T cell receptor beta chain was sequenced within a study of cytomegalovirus exposure and HLA in healthy donors (dated by TCRdb to about 2017). The study in broad terms: An earlier analysis of around 600 of the donors reported approximately 270 Gb of sequence data and roughly 100 million unique TCR beta sequences from about 200 million T cells. An early release that covered some 630 HLA-typed donors contained 300 to 350 gigabases of sequencing data and tens of millions of unique TCR sequences. Of the 300 to 500 genotyped donors, less than 85% were placed in the genetic ancestry cluster associated with self-reported Caucasian donors. The aim of the study was to test whether cataloging public T cell receptors could identify signatures of past pathogen exposure. Using immunosequencing, the study profiled T cell repertoires from around 680 subjects and related those repertoires to cytomegalovirus serostatus. In addition to the first cohort of several hundred subjects, a separate validation cohort of 120 different subjects was used. To predict cytomegalovirus infection status, the study combined high-throughput TCR immunosequencing, statistical association of individual TCRs with disease status, and machine learning. A later analysis re-examined previously published TCR beta repertoires from roughly 720 donors and added high-resolution HLA genotyping to investigate patterns of TCR occurrence. The later analysis used no new phenotypic data to find candidate immune exposures, relying instead on TCR beta sequences and their occurrence across donors. To decide whether each TCR beta V gene segment behaved as functional or pseudogenic, an earlier analysis of some 580 of the donors relied on high-throughput TCR beta sequencing. Donor age, sex, ethnicity and CMV serostatus were compiled together with the repertoire data. In a later genetic analysis, genome-wide SNP genotypes for about 55% of the roughly 700 donors were used, and that subset was treated as a discovery cohort. All discovery cohort repertoires had been generated on a single sequencing platform. HLA typing included class I and class II loci at four-digit resolution. The number of donors typed differed by locus, with 629-630 for A, B, C, DRB1 and DQB1, roughly 550 for DQA1, about 610 for DPA1, and over 400 for DPB1. Roughly five DR-DQ haplotypes were treated as single units for association and clustering because of strong linkage in the cohort. Among about 360 genotyped donors of the cohort, an average of roughly 240,000 unique TCR beta nucleotide sequences were sequenced per donor, roughly 18% of them non-productive. The investigation overall reported the following: The authors suggested that the approach could potentially be extended to other disease states and immunological phenotypes. The classifier was reported to diagnose cytomegalovirus status with high specificity and sensitivity in both the original and validation cohorts. The 87-base-pair reads could not distinguish some IMGT-functional V segments, including TRBV6-2 and TRBV6-3, so those segments were excluded. Because counts were too low, seventeen rarely observed V segments, including chromosome 9 orphons, were excluded from the earlier analysis of some 540 of the donors. HLA typing was unavailable for some donors at each locus, so association tests used only the typed subset. A later analysis found that TCR association rates varied across HLA loci, with DRB1 alleles showing the most associated TCRs and HLA-C alleles the fewest. The cohort was sequenced for TCR beta chains only, and without alpha or paired-chain data the features that could be detected were limited. An earlier analysis of approximately 600 of the donors showed that most TCR beta V segments appeared in productive rearrangements either about 87% or about 30% of the time, which broadly matched IMGT annotations. In a later analysis, several top co-occurrence clusters were reported to appear linked to parvovirus B19, influenza, CMV and Epstein-Barr virus. Sequencing depth was assumed to be roughly uniform across donors in the presence/absence analyses, though that assumption may not hold. A further reported finding was that TCR beta sequences accurately predicted the HLA-A and HLA-B alleles for most subjects in the first cohort. An association between a missense DCLRE1C variant and V-gene and J-gene trimming of TCR beta chains was found in a later genetic analysis and replicated in an independent cohort. Most TCR sequences were observed very rarely across donors, whereas some public TCRs were present in many individuals. Most CMV-associated TCR beta chains appeared to be HLA-restricted in a later analysis, and the HLA associations seemed to be driven largely by CMV exposure. The sequencing pipeline was judged likely to have produced a cluster of highly shared sequence variants as a technical artifact. At a false discovery rate of 0.05, a later analysis linked some 17,000 TCR beta sequences to specific HLA alleles. For the cohort, immune exposure information was limited to CMV serostatus. Compared with equally common non-associated chains, HLA-associated TCR beta chains in a later analysis were more clonally expanded and had lower generation probabilities. Assigning TCR associations to individual alleles was difficult when HLA alleles, especially DR and DQ, strongly co-occurred. A later genetic analysis reported fewer N-insertions in productive TCRs among donors in an Asian-associated ancestry cluster than the roughly 700-donor mean. Correlated functional status among segregating V segments might be attributable to linkage disequilibrium, but an unknown experimental factor could not be ruled out. A total of fewer than 200 TCR beta chains were listed by the study as associated with cytomegalovirus. A few of the identified cytomegalovirus-associated TCR beta chains were confirmed in vitro to be specific for cytomegalovirus antigens.

The method was the immunoSEQ multiplex PCR assay. A mixture of 60 forward primers for TCR Vbeta segments and 13 reverse primers for TCR Jbeta segments was used in the multiplex PCR. The CDR3 region of rearranged TCR beta genes was amplified from genomic DNA by a multiplex PCR assay. The amplified TCR beta libraries were sequenced on the Illumina HiSeq System as 87-base-pair reads. The study's processing was this. In a later analysis, some 80 million unique TCR beta chains were counted across the approximately 620 repertoires, and some 10 million of these chains were shared by at least two donors. Raw reads were error-corrected and collapsed into unique sequences with a nearest-neighbor algorithm that merged closely related sequences to remove PCR and sequencing errors. To assign V, D and J gene segments, CDR3 sequences were aligned to IMGT reference sequences. For a sequence to be retained, a match of at least six nucleotides was required to both a V gene segment and a J gene segment. A rearrangement counted as productive if the CDR3 had no stop codons and remained in frame with V and J, and every other rearrangement counted as non-productive. Following IMGT convention, CDR3 was defined as the stretch from the second conserved V-encoded cysteine to the conserved J-encoded phenylalanine. The earlier analysis of 500 to 650 of the donors excluded any sequence lacking an unambiguous match to a single V gene segment. An earlier analysis of a few hundred of the donors called V segments functional above 56.7% productive rearrangements and segregating when the between-donor standard deviation exceeded 5%. A statistical classification framework was built to diagnose cytomegalovirus status from the catalog of TCR beta chain sequences. A later analysis assigned V and J genes by comparing TCR nucleotide sequences with IMGT/GENE-DB human TR gene sequences. The TCRdist pipeline was used in a later analysis to assign CDR3 sequences and most-parsimonious VDJ recombination scenarios. In a later analysis, every TCR beta chain was defined by the combination of its CDR3 amino acid sequence and its V-gene family, and reads without a unique V-gene family were dropped. In a later analysis, 500 to 650 highly shared, low-generation-probability nucleotide sequences were removed to address suspected cross-contamination and a sequencing artifact. In a later analysis, a clonal expansion index for each public chain was calculated from normalized within-repertoire ranks of inferred template counts. Generation probabilities in a later analysis came from a VDJ recombination model fitted to out-of-frame rearrangements, and those results were checked against IGoR. In a later analysis, hypergeometric tests were used to score TCR-TCR, TCR-HLA and TCR-CMV co-occurrence, with a repertoire-size bias correction applied to TCR pairs. A later analysis estimated false discovery rates by permuting HLA or CMV assignments 20 times. In a later analysis, co-occurring TCRs were grouped using DBSCAN, and TCRdist sequence similarity was added for clustering within HLA-allele-positive subsets. Repertoires with fewer than 30,000 or more than 120,000 public chains were left out of co-occurrence clustering, as were a handful of repertoires with anomalous nucleotide sharing. This immuneACCESS table, as held by TCRdb, lists in-frame sequences with V and J called but not all clones. Of the missing ones, under half trace to an unresolved V gene in checked studies; the others have no known cause. The D gene and trimming were derived from the DNA, and the V and J assignments and clone size from that table. The sample records around 94,000 clones, 78% of which are singletons. Of the sample, 3.5% to 5.5% is held by the ten largest clones.

Concerning this clone: Its antigen has not been determined. Germline is not matched at one junction end, which may reflect a read error.

The cohort comprised fewer than 750 healthy bone marrow donors. All cohort members were sampled while nominally healthy, although unrecorded immune exposures were likely present. The donor was CMV seropositive and was included in the group of some 290 seropositive cohort members. A peripheral blood sample was collected from each donor, and TCR beta sequencing was performed on peripheral blood mononuclear cells. Genomic DNA was extracted from the blood cell samples with the Qiagen DNeasy Blood Extraction Kit. Reading from cysteine to phenylalanine, the CDR3 counts 13 amino acids. The retained sequence is limited to the CDR3, 39 bases, with the frame set at the first base. CDR1 and CDR2, per the germline V gene, are SQVTM and ANQGSEA.

The sequenced sample was PBMCs. The clonotype comes from a woman in her thirties or forties in good health and CMV-seropositive. Recombination linked TRBV29-1 to TRBJ1-2; 7 bases in between match TRBD1. The sequence in DNA is TGCAGCGTTCAAGACAGGGATAACTATGGCTACACCTTC. It specifies CSVQDRDNYGYTF.